This T cell receptor (beta chain) was sequenced during a study of T cells after yellow fever vaccination. Of note for this clonotype: Its antigen is undetermined.

Between the trimmed V and J ends, which lost 3 bases and 4 bases, there was a span of 14 bases. CDR1 is LGHNA, CDR2 YSLEER, per germline. The CDR3 has 15 amino acids. Points from the study as a whole: One caveat is that FACS-sorted repertoires could contain abundant clonotypes contaminating from the bulk population.

MiXCR, applied by TCRdb to the 5' RACE reads, yields one record per CDR3 protein. The repertoire holds approximately 550,000 distinct CDR3 sequences, with 15% to 20% as singletons. J is TRBJ2-3 and V is TRBV4-3; weak D call: TRBD2 (6 bases). This TCR was sampled from a man younger than 40 who received the YFV17D yellow fever vaccine. The source material was PBMCs, sampled 15 days after the yellow fever booster vaccination. The CDR3 sequence: CASSQGGGVSDTQYF. In DNA form, the CDR3 reads TGCGCCAGCAGCCAGGGGGGAGGCGTCTCAGATACGCAGTATTTT.